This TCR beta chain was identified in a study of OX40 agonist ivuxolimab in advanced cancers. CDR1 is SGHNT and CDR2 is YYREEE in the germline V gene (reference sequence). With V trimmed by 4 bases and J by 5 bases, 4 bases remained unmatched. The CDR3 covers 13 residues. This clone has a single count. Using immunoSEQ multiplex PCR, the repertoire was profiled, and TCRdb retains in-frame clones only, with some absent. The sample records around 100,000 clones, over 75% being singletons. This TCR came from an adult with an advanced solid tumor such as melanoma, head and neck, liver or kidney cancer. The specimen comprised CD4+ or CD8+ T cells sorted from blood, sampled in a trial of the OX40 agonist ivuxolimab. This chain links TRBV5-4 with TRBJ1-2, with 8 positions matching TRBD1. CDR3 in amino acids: CASSPGQGYGYTF. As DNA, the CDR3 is TGTGCCAGCAGCCCAGGACAGGGTTATGGCTACACCTTC.